These 7 T cell receptor beta chains came from one sample sequenced in a study of control samples from healthy donors and cancer patients. Using immunoSEQ multiplex PCR, the repertoire was profiled, and TCRdb retains in-frame clones only, with some absent. The sample's table shows about 200,000 clones. Sequenced input: blood. These receptors were obtained from a woman younger than 45 in good health.

The V gene is TRBV4-1, the J gene TRBJ2-3; tentatively, D is TRBD2 (5 bases). The V gene lost 4 bases and the J gene lost 2 bases, with 13 bases spanning the gap. Germline values: CDR1 MGHRA, CDR2 YSYEKL. The CDR3 totals 15 residues. The CDR3 reads CASSLPLGSTDTQYF. CDR3 coding DNA: TGCGCCAGCAGCCTCCCACTAGGTTCCACAGATACGCAGTATTTT.

The chain combines TRBV6-5 with TRBJ2-1; 7 bases match TRBD1. After removal of 4 bases from V and 4 bases from J, the junction contained 7 bases not matched to a gene. Per germline, CDR1 MNHEY and CDR2 SVGAGI. CDR3 size: 15 residues. The CDR3 coding sequence is TGTGCCAGCAGTTCACCCGGACAGGCATACAATGAGCAGTTCTTC. This gives the protein CASSSPGQAYNEQFF.

The V and J genes are TRBV3-1 (or the pseudogene TRBV3-2) and TRBJ1-2, with D perhaps matching TRBD1 (6 bases). The CDR3 runs to 15 residues. Germline lookup yields CDR1 LGHDT and CDR2 YNNKEL (reference sequence). Trimming stripped 1 base from V and 2 bases from J, with 11 bases between. In DNA form, the CDR3 reads TGTGCCAGCAGCCAAGTGGGGAGGGGGAACTATGGCTACACCTTC. Residues: CASSQVGRGNYGYTF.

The genes are TRBV5-1 and TRBJ1-3; possible D gene TRBD1, 6 bases. Germline V gene sequence: CDR1 SGHRS, CDR2 YFSETQ. The CDR3 totals 16 residues. V lost 1 base and J lost 4, with 15 bases in between. CDR3 sequence: CASSLQGRSIGNTIYF. CDR3 nucleotides: TGCGCCAGCAGCTTGCAGGGGAGGTCGATCGGAAACACCATATATTTT.

The DNA of the CDR3 is TGTGCCAGCAGTTACACGGCAGGGGACACCATATATTTT. The encoded protein is CASSYTAGDTIYF. This sequence joins TRBV6-6 and TRBJ1-3; possible D gene TRBD1, 6 bases. The germline V and J ends were trimmed by 2 bases and 8 bases, with 10 bases remaining between them. CDR3 length: 13 amino acids. The germline V gene encodes CDR1 MNHNY and CDR2 SVGAGI (reference sequence).

CDR3 nucleotides: TGCAGCGTTGGCAGGGGGATCAATCAGCCCCAGCATTTT. The encoded protein is CSVGRGINQPQHF. V gene TRBV29-1 combines with J gene TRBJ1-5; TRBD1 matches 7 bases. Germline-derived CDR1 and CDR2 are SQVTM and ANQGSEA. After removal of 4 bases from V and 3 bases from J, the junction contained 3 bases not matched to a gene. The CDR3 contains 13 residues.

This chain's CDR3 is CASSIAPGPNTEAFF. The CDR3 nucleotides are TGTGCCAGTAGTATAGCTCCAGGCCCGAACACTGAAGCTTTCTTT. The V and J genes are TRBV19 and TRBJ1-1; D not certain. The CDR3 sequence is 15 residues long. Germline V gene data show CDR1 as LNHDA and CDR2 as SQIVND (reference sequence). V was pared by 1 base and J by 1 base, with 10 bases between.